This T cell receptor (beta chain) comes out of a study of STAT3 mutations in large granular lymphocyte leukemia (dated by TCRdb to the late 2010s). About the study as a whole: About half of the T-LGLL patients who underwent longitudinal sequencing carried canonical activating STAT3 mutations. Serial deep sequencing of TCRbeta CDR3 and STAT3 was performed in patients with T-cell large granular lymphocyte leukemia to reconstruct clonal hierarchy and dynamics. From an initial cohort of roughly 210 LGL patients, approximately 17 representative T-LGLL cases were picked for longitudinal TCRbeta and STAT3 sequencing. Patients were sequenced at 4 time points on average, with the number of samplings per patient ranging from 2 to 8. Over half of the T-LGLL patients were given one or more immunosuppressive therapy regimens, and approximately 40% of those treated had a hematologic response. Two patients with natural killer LGL leukemia were also sequenced longitudinally as controls within the study. Broad study findings and their caveats: Since codominant clonotypes persisted in some patients, a small but highly pathogenic clone may have gone undetected. Because no samples were available when a clone first appeared, clonal expansion had to be inferred from samplings taken at other points. TCR clonotype switching after therapy was observed in about 35% of the 18 patients, and all newly emerging clones were found to be STAT3 wild type. In several patients, dominant TCR clone burden exceeded STAT3 mutant burden, suggesting STAT3 mutation arose secondarily within a pre-expanded clone. Linking therapy response to changes in TCR clonal burden was complicated by variable intervals between samplings and by differing treatment regimens. Every T-LGLL patient showed at least one immunodominant TCRbeta clonotype, and about half showed multiple immunodominant subclonotypes.

The CDR3 starts with the cysteine, ends with the phenylalanine, and has 12 residues. Only the CDR3 DNA is retained, 36 bases long and in frame from the first base. Based on the germline V gene, the CDR1 and CDR2 sequences are MRHNA and SNTAGT. The junction shows trimming of 2 bases on V and 8 bases on J, plus 7 bases between the germline ends. A note on this clone: This receptor's antigen is unknown. No base quality information exists; no much larger clone differs at one position.

TCRbeta libraries were sequenced on an Illumina MiSeq, and an average of about 41,000 productive templates per sample was obtained. Using multiplex PCR amplification, the immunoSEQ assay generated the TCRbeta CDR3 libraries. The published analysis was carried out like this. Repertoire diversity was computed as previously defined, with values near 0 indicating extremely monoclonal samples. TCRdb mirrors the immuneACCESS table, restricted to in-frame sequences. Some clones are absent from its copies; in checked studies, under half trace to an unresolved V gene, and the reason for the others is unknown. Clone size and V and J calls were adopted from that table, with D and trimming inferred from the DNA. A total of about 1,300 clones appear in this sample, 2.3% of them only once. In total, the top ten clones hold approximately 66% of the sample. The same DNA, extracted from blood mononuclear cells, served for both TCR sequencing and STAT3 sequencing.

This receptor chain uses TRBV6-4 and TRBJ2-1, with the D gene not clear enough to name. Sequenced input: PBMCs. The TCR originated in a human donor with T large granular lymphocyte leukemia. Some clones in this sample may be carry-over from other donors' samples. The nucleotides are TGTGCCAGCAGTGACCGGTGCGATGAGCAGTTCTTC. This is translated as CASSDRCDEQFF.